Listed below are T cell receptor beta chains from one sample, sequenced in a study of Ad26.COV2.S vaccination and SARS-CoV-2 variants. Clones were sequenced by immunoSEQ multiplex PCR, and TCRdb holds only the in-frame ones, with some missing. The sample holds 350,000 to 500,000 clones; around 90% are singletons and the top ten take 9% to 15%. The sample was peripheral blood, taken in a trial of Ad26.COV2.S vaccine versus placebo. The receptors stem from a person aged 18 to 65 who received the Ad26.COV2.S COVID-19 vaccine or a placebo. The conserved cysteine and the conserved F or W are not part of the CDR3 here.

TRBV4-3 ASSPGDGGSLYEQF
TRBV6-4 ASRRNAWLTELF
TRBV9 ASSGGLAVRTDTQY
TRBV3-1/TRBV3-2 ASSQWVDTIY
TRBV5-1 ASSMKTQETQY
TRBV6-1 ASSEDRRYGYT
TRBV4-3 ASSPWTGATYEQY
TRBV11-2 ASRLTSDGGELF
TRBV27 ASSTRWGPLH
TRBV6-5 ASSPPAGGITEAF
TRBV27 ASSLRWGDTIY
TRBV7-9 ASSTTKTGADQPQH
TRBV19 ASSSGIHNEQF
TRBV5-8 ASSYGSTDTQY
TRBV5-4 ASSLAGVFRNEQF
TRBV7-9 ASSLIRGNTIY
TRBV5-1 ASSSTWVDRGSRSEAF
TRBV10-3 AITPSPSGVYEQF
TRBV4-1 ASSQVSGGTYEQY
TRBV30 AWSRPYNEQF
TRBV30 AWIGGGSEAF
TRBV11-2 ASSSEVGQETQY
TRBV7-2 ASSLYGTLYEQY
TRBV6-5 ASSYRTGINEQF
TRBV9 ASSVIGDSVNEQF
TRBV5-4 ASRAERERVEQF
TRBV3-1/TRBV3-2 ASSQDKATTPIYEQY
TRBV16 ASSHITRTGNTIY
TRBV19 ASSSGTTYEQY
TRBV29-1 SVLPLETTTEAF